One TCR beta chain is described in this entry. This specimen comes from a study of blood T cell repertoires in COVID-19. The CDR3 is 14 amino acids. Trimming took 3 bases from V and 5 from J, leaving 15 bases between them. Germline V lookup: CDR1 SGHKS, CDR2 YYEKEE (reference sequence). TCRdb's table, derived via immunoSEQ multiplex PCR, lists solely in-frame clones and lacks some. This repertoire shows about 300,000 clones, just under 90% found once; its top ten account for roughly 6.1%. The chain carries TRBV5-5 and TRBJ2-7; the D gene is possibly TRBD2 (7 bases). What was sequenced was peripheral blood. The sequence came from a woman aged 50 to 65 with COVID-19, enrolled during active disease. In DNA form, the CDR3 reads TGTGCCAGCAGCTGGAGGGGAGGGGGAGACGAGCAGTACTTC. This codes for CASSWRGGGDEQYF. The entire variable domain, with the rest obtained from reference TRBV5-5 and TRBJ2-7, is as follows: DAGVTQSPTHLIKTRGQQVTLRCSPISGHKSVSWYQQVLGQGPQFIFQYYEKEERGRGNFPDRFSARQFPNYSSELNVNALLLGDSALYLCASSWRGGGDEQYFGPGTRLTVT.